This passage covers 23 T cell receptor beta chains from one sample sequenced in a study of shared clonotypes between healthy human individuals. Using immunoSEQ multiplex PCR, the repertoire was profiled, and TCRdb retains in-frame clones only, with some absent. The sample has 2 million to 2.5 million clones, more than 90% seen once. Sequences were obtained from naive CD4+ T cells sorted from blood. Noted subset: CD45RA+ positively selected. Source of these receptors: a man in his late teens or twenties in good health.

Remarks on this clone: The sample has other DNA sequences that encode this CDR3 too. The CDR3 DNA sequence: TGTGCCATCAGTGACTCAGGGGGCACCGGGGAGCTGTTTTTT. It translates to CAISDSGGTGELFF. This chain links TRBV10-3 with TRBJ2-2; 7 nucleotides align to TRBD1. Germline CDR1 and CDR2: ENHRY and SYGVKD. The CDR3 has 14 residues. The ends lost 3 bases at V and 4 bases at J; junction bases unmatched: 2.

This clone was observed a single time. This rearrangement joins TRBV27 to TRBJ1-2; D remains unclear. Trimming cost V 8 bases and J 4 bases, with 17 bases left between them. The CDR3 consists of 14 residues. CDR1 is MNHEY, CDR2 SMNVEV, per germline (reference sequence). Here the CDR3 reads CASRSYPAGYGYTF. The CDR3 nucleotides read TGTGCCAGCCGTTCTTATCCTGCGGGCTATGGCTACACCTTC.

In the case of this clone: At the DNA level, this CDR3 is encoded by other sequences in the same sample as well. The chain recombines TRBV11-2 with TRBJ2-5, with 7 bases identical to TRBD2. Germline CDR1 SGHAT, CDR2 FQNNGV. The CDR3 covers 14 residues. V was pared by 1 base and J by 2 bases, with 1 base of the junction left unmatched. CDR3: CASSLAGLQETQYF. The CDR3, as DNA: TGTGCCAGCAGCTTAGCGGGACTACAAGAGACCCAGTACTTC. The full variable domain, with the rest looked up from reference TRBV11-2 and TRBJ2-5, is EAGVAQSPRYKIIEKRQSVAFWCNPISGHATLYWYQQILGQGPKLLIQFQNNGVVDDSQLPKDRFSAERLKGVDSTLKIQPAKLEDSAVYLCASSLAGLQETQYFGPGTRLLVL.

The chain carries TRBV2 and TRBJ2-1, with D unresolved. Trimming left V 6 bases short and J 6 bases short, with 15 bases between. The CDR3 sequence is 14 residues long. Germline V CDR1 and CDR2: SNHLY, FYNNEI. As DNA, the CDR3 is TGTGCCAGCAGCGCACTTGACCAACCCAATGAGCAGTTCTTC. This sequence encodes CASSALDQPNEQFF.

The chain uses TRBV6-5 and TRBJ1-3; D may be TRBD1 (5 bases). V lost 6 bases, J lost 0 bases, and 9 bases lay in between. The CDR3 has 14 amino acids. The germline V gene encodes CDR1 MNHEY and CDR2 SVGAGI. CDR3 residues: CASSDSNSGNTIYF. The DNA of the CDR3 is TGTGCCAGCAGCGACAGCAACTCTGGAAACACCATATATTTT.

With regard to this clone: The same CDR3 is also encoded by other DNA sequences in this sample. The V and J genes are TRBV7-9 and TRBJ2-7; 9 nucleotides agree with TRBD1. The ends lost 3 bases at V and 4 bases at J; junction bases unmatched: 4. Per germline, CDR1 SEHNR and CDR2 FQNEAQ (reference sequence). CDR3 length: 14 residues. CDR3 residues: CASSLGTGLYEQYF. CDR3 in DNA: TGTGCCAGCAGCTTGGGGACAGGGTTATACGAGCAGTACTTC.

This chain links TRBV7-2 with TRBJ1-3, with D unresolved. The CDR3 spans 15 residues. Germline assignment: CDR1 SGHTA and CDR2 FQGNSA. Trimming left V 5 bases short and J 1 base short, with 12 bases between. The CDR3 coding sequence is TGTGCCAGCAGCCAACAGTGGGCGTCTGGAAACACCATATATTTT. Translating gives CASSQQWASGNTIYF.

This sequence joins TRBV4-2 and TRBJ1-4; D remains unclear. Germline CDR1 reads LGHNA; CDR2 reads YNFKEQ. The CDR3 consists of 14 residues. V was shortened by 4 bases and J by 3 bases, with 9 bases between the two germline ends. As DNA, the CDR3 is TGTGCCAGCAGCCCCGGTTGGCCTAATGAAAAACTGTTTTTT. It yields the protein CASSPGWPNEKLFF.

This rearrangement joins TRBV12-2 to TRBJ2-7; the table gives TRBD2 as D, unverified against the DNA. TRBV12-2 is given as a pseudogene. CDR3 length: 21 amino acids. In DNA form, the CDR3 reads TGTGCAAGTCGCTTAGCATTTACCGGGGCTAGCGGGGGAAGTAGCTCCTACGAGCAGTACTTC. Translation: CASRLAFTGASGGSSSYEQYF.

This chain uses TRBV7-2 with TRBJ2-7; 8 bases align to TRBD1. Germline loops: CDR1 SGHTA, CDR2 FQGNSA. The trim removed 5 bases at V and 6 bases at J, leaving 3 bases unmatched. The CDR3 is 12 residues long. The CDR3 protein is CASSLQGGEQYF. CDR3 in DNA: TGTGCCAGCAGCCTACAGGGGGGCGAGCAGTACTTC.

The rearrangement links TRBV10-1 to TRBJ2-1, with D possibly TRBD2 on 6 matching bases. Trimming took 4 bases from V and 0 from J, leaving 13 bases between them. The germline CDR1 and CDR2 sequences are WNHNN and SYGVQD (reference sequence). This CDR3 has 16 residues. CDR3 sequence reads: CASSGRRDSSYNEQFF. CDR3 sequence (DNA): TGCGCCAGCAGTGGGAGGCGGGATAGCTCCTACAATGAGCAGTTCTTC.

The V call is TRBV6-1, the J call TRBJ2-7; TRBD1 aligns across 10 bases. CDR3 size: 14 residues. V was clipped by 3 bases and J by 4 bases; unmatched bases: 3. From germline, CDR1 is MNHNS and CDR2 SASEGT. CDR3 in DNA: TGTGCCAGCAGTGACCGGGACAGGGGATACGAGCAGTACTTC. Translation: CASSDRDRGYEQYF.

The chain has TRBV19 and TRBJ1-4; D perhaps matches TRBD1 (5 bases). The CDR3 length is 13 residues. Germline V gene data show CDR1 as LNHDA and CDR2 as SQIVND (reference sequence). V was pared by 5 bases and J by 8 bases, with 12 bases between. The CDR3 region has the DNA TGTGCCAGTAGTTACGGGGGAGGAGAAAAACTGTTTTTT. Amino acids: CASSYGGGEKLFF.

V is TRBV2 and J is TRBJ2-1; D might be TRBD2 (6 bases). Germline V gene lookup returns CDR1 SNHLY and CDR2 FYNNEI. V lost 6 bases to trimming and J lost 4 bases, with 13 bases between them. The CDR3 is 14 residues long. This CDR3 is CASRPGLQYNEQFF. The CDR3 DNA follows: TGTGCCAGCAGACCCGGACTACAATACAATGAGCAGTTCTTC.

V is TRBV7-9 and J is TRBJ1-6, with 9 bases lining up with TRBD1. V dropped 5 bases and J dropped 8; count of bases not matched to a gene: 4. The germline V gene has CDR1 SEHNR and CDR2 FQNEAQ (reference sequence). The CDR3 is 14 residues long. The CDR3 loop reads CASSRDREDSPLHF. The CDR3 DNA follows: TGTGCCAGCAGCCGGGACAGGGAGGATTCACCCCTCCACTTT. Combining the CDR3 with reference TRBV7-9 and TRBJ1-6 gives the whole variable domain DTGVSQNPRHKITKRGQNVTFRCDPISEHNRLYWYRQTLGQGPEFLTYFQNEAQLEKSRLLSDRFSAERPKGSFSTLEIQRTEQGDSAMYLCASSRDREDSPLHFGNGTRLTVT.

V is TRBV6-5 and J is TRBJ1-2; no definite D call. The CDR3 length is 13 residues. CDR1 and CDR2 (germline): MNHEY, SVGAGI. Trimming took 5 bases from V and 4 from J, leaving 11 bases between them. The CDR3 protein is CASSGQRFYGYTF. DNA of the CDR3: TGTGCCAGCAGTGGCCAGAGGTTCTATGGCTACACCTTC.

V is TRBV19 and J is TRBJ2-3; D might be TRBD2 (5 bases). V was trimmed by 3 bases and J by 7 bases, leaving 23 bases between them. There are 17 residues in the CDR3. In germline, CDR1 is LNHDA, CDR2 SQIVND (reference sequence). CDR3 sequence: CASSISPGGGETNTQYF. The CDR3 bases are TGTGCCAGTAGTATCTCCCCTGGCGGAGGAGAAACTAATACGCAGTATTTT.

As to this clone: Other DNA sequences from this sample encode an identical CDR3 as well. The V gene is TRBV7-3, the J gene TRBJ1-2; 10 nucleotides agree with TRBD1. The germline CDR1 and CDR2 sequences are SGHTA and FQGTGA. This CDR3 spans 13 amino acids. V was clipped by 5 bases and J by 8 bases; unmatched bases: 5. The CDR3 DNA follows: TGTGCCAGCAGCCCTCGGACAGGGGGAGGCTACACCTTC. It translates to CASSPRTGGGYTF.

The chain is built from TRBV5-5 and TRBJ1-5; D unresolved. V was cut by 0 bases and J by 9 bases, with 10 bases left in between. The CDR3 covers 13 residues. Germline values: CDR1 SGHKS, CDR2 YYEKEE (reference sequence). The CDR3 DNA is TGTGCCAGCAGCTTGGCAACCCTAGGGCCCCAGCATTTT. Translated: CASSLATLGPQHF.

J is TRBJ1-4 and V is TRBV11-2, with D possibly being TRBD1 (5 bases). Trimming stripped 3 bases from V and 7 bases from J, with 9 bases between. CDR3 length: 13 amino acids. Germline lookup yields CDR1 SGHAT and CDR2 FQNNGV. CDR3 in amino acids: CASSFGAAEKLFF. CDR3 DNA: TGTGCCAGCAGCTTCGGGGCAGCTGAAAAACTGTTTTTT.

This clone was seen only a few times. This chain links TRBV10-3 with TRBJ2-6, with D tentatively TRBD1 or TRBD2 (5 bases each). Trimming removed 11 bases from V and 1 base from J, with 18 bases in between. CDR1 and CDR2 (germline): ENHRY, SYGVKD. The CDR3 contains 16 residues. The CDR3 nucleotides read TGTGCCGTCGCTCCCAGGGAGAATTCTGGGGCCAACGTCCTGACTTTC. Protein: CAVAPRENSGANVLTF.

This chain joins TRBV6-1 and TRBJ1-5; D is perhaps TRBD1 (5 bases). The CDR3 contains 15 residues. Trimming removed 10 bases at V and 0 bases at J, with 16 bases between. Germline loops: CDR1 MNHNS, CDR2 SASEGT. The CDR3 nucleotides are TGTGCCACCACGACCCAGGGATATAGCAATCAGCCCCAGCATTTT. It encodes CATTTQGYSNQPQHF.

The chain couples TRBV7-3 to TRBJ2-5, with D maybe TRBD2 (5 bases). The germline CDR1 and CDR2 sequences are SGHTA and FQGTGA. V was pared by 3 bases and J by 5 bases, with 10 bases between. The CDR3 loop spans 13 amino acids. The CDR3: CASSFGLGETQYF. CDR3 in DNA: TGTGCCAGCAGCTTCGGACTCGGGGAGACCCAGTACTTC.